Each of the 13 T cell receptor beta chains below was sequenced from the same sample in a study of early T cells in non-severe SARS-CoV-2 infection. TCRdb analysed the 5' RACE reads with MiXCR anew, one entry per CDR3 protein. The profile shows tens of thousands of distinct CDR3 sequences, approximately 13% of them singletons. The specimen sequenced was whole blood. Receptors were obtained from an adult who was a healthcare worker with PCR-confirmed SARS-CoV-2 infection or an uninfected control (not recorded which).

CDR3 amino acids: CASSLGTDLEQYF. The CDR3 region has the DNA TGTGCCAGCAGTTTAGGGACTGACCTCGAGCAGTACTTC. This sequence joins TRBV12-3 or TRBV12-4 and TRBJ2-7; tentatively, D is TRBD2 (5 bases). The CDR3 runs to 13 residues. With 1 base removed from V and 6 bases from J, the gap between germline ends came to 10 bases.

This clonotype has a single count. The chain combines TRBV3-1 with TRBJ2-2, with TRBD1 matching 8 bases. This CDR3 comprises 17 residues. V gave up 4 bases and J gave up 7 bases; unmatched junction bases: 14. CDR1 LGHDT and CDR2 YNNKEL come from the germline V gene (reference sequence). CDR3 region: CASSPDEWQGANGELFF. In DNA form, the CDR3 reads TGTGCCAGCAGCCCCGACGAGTGGCAGGGGGCGAACGGGGAGCTGTTTTTT.

This clonotype has at least ten counts. The V gene is TRBV5-1, the J gene TRBJ1-6; 8 bases align to TRBD1. The CDR3 runs 17 residues. The germline gives CDR1 SGHRS, CDR2 YFSETQ. The V and J ends lost 4 bases and 8 bases, in that order; junction bases with no gene match: 14. The CDR3 DNA follows: TGCGCCAGCAGCCCCGGACAGGGCCTCTCTAGGGATTCACCCCTCCACTTT. It translates to CASSPGQGLSRDSPLHF.

The genes are TRBV11-2 and TRBJ2-7; TRBD1 is a possible D gene (6 bases). The V gene's germline CDR1 is SGHAT and CDR2 FQNNGV. This CDR3 has 14 residues. Trimming took 5 bases from V and 3 from J, leaving 14 bases between them. The CDR3: CASSRPGQSYEQYF. As DNA, the CDR3 is TGTGCCAGCAGCAGACCCGGACAGAGCTACGAGCAGTACTTC.

This clonotype has at least ten counts. The chain carries TRBV12-3 or TRBV12-4 and TRBJ1-1, with D possibly TRBD1 on 6 matching bases. The CDR3 spans 16 residues. Trimming cost V 5 bases and J 3 bases, with 19 bases left between them. The CDR3 loop reads CASSTNRARVHTEAFF. For the CDR3, the DNA is TGTGCCAGCAGTACAAACAGGGCCAGGGTTCACACTGAAGCTTTCTTT.

This clonotype came up a few times. The chain joins TRBV6-2 or TRBV6-3 to TRBJ2-1; 9 nucleotides align to TRBD1. This CDR3 comprises 15 residues. From germline, CDR1 is MNHEY and CDR2 SVGEGT. Losses at the gene ends were 4 bases for V and 4 bases for J; bases not matched to a gene: 5. The CDR3 loop is CASSWTGADYNEQFF. CDR3 nucleotide sequence: TGTGCCAGCAGTTGGACAGGGGCGGATTACAATGAGCAGTTCTTC.

This clonotype was observed at least ten times. The chain is built from TRBV28 and TRBJ1-1; D gene uncertain. The CDR3 runs to 14 residues. V lost 2 bases to trimming and J lost 6 bases, with 13 bases between them. Germline assignment: CDR1 MDHEN and CDR2 SYDVKM. CDR3 bases: TGTGCCAGCAGTTTACTCACCCCGGCCCCTGAAGCTTTCTTT. Protein product: CASSLLTPAPEAFF.

The chain combines TRBV29-1 with TRBJ2-7; tentative D call: TRBD1 (7 bases). Trimming removed 1 base from V and 6 bases from J, with 10 bases in between. Germline V CDR1 and CDR2: SQVTM, ANQGSEA. The CDR3 consists of 12 residues. DNA of the CDR3: TGCAGCGTTGAAGGCCAGGGGGGCGAGCAGTACTTC. It is translated as CSVEGQGGEQYF.

This clonotype was observed at least ten times. The chain employs TRBV19 and TRBJ1-5, with D possibly matching TRBD1 (6 bases). Trimming pared 7 bases from V and 1 base from J, leaving 14 bases between. Germline CDR1 LNHDA, CDR2 SQIVND (reference sequence). The CDR3 spans 15 residues. Here the CDR3 DNA reads TGTGCCAGTACGGCAGGGGCACTGAGCAATCAGCCCCAGCATTTT. This sequence encodes CASTAGALSNQPQHF.

This clonotype was recorded many times. The chain uses TRBV24-1 and TRBJ2-1, with 11 bases lining up with TRBD2. V shed 7 bases and J 3 bases; nucleotides not matched to a gene: 4. From germline, CDR1 is KGHDR and CDR2 SFDVKD. The CDR3 extends over 15 amino acids. This CDR3 is CATSTSGGDYNEQFF. Here the CDR3 DNA reads TGTGCCACCAGCACTAGCGGGGGAGACTACAATGAGCAGTTCTTC.

This clonotype came up many times. This sequence joins TRBV2 and TRBJ1-5, with D unclear. The germline V and J ends were trimmed by 0 bases and 5 bases, with 11 bases remaining between them. The CDR3 covers 15 residues. Germline V gene lookup returns CDR1 SNHLY and CDR2 FYNNEI. CDR3 residues: CASSEAGRRDQPQHF. The CDR3 DNA reads TGTGCCAGCAGTGAAGCGGGGAGGAGGGATCAGCCCCAGCATTTT.

This clonotype occurred a few times. The V call is TRBV12-3 or TRBV12-4, the J call TRBJ2-6, with D perhaps being TRBD1 or TRBD2 (5 bases each). Between the trimmed V and J ends, which lost 3 bases and 1 base, there was a span of 10 bases. The CDR3 spans 16 residues. The CDR3 DNA follows: TGTGCCAGCAGTTTGGGACGGACGTCTGGGGCCAACGTCCTGACTTTC. This gives the protein CASSLGRTSGANVLTF.

The chain couples TRBV5-4 to TRBJ2-5; the D gene could be TRBD1 or TRBD2 (5 bases each). Germline lookup yields CDR1 SGHNT and CDR2 YYREEE (reference sequence). The CDR3 length is 16 residues. V lost 4 bases, J lost 5 bases, and 21 bases lay in between. This CDR3 is CASSPDRGLGVETQYF. The CDR3 coding sequence is TGTGCCAGCAGCCCGGACCGGGGCCTCGGGGTGGAGACCCAGTACTTC.